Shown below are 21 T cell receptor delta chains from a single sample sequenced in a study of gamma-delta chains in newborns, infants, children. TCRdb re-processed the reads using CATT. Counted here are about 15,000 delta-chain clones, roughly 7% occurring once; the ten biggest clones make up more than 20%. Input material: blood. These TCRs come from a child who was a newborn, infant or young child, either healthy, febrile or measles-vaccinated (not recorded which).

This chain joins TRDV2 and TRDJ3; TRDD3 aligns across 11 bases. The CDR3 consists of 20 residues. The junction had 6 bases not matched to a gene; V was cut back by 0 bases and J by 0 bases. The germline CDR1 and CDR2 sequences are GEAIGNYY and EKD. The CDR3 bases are TGTGCCTGTGACACCTTAGATACTGGGGGATACTCCTGGGACACCCGACAGATGTTTTTC. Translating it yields CACDTLDTGGYSWDTRQMFF.

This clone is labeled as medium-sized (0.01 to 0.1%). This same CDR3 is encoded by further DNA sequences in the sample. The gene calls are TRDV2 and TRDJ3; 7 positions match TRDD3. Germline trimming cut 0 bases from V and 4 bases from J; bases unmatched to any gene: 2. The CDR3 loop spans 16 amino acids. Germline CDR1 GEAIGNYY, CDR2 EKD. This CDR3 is CACDTVGGWDTRQMFF. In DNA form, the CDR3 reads TGTGCCTGTGACACCGTTGGGGGATGGGACACCCGACAGATGTTTTTC.

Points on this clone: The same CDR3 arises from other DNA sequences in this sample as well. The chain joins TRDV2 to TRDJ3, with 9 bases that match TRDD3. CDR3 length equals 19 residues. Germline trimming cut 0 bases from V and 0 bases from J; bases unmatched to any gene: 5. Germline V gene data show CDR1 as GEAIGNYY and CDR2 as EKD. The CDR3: CACDTGWGISSWDTRQMFF. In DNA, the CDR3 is TGTGCCTGTGACACCGGATGGGGGATAAGCTCCTGGGACACCCGACAGATGTTTTTC.

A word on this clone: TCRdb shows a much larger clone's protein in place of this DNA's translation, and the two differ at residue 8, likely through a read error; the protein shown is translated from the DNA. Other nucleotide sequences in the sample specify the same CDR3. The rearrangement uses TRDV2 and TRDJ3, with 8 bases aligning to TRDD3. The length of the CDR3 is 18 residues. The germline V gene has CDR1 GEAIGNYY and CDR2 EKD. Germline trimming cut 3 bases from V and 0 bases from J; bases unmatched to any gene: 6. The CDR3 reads CACDLLGASSWDTRQMFF. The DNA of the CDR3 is TGTGCCTGTGACCTACTGGGGGCTTCCTCCTGGGACACCCGACAGATGTTTTTC.

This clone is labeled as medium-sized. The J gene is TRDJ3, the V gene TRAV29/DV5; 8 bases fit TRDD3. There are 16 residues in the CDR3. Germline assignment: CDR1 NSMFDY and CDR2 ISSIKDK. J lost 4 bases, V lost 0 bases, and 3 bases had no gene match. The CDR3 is CAASERDTWDTRQMFF. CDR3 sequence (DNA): TGTGCAGCAAGCGAGAGGGATACGTGGGACACCCGACAGATGTTTTTC.

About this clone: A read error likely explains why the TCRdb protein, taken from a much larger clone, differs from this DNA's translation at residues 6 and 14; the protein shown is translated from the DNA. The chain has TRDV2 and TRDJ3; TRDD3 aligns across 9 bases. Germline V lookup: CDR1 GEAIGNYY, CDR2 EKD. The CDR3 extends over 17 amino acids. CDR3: CACDIRGDTWDTRRMFF. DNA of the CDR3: TGTGCCTGTGACATACGGGGGGATACCTGGGACACCCGACGGATGTTTTTC.

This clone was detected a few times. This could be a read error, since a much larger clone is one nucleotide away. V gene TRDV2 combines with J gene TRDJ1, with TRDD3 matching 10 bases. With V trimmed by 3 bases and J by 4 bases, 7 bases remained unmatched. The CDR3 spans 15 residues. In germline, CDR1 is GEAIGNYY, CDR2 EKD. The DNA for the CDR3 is TGTGCCTGTGACCTACTGGGGGATGGGAACGATAAACTCATCTTT. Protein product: CACDLLGDGNDKLIF.

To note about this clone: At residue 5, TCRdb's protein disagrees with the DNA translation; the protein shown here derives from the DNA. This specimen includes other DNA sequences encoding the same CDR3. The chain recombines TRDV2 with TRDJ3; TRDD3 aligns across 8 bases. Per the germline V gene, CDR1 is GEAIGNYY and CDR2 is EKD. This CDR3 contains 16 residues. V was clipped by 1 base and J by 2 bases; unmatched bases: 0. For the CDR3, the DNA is TGTGCCTGTGACACACTGGGGGCCTGGGACACCCGACAGATGTTTTTC. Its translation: CACDTLGAWDTRQMFF.

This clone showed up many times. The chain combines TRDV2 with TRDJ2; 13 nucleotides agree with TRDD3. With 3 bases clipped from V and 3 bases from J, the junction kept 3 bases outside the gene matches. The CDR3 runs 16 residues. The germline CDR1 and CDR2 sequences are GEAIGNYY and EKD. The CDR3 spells CACDVLGDTMTAQLFF. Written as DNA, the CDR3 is TGTGCCTGTGACGTACTGGGGGATACGATGACAGCACAACTCTTCTTT.

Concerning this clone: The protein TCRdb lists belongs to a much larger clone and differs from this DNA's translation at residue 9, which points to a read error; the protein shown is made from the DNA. DNA of the CDR3: TGTGCCTGTGACAATACTGGGGGATGCGACTCCTGGGACACCCGACAGATGTTTTTC. This translates into CACDNTGGCDSWDTRQMFF. V is TRDV2 and J is TRDJ3, with TRDD3 matching over 10 bases. The CDR3 covers 19 residues. J was trimmed by 0 bases and V by 2 bases; bases with no gene match: 6. Germline-derived CDR1 and CDR2 are GEAIGNYY and EKD.

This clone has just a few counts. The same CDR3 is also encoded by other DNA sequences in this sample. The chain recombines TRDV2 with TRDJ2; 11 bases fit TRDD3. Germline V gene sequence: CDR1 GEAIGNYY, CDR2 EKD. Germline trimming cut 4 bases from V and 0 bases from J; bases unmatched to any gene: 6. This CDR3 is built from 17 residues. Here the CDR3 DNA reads TGTGCCTGTGATTCCTTACTGGGGGATACTTTGACAGCACAACTCTTCTTT. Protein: CACDSLLGDTLTAQLFF.

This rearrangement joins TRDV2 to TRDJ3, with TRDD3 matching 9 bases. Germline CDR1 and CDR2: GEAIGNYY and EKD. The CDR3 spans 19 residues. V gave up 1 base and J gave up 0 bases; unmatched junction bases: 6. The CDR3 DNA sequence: TGTGCCTGTGACACGACAGATGGGGGATACTCCTGGGACACCCGACAGATGTTTTTC. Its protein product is CACDTTDGGYSWDTRQMFF.

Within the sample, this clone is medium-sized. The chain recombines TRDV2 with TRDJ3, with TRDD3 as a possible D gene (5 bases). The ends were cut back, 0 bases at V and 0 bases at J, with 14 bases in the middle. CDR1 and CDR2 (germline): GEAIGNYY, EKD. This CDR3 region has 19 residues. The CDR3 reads CACDTVGRISSWDTRQMFF. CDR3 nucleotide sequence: TGTGCCTGTGACACCGTGGGGAGGATTAGCTCCTGGGACACCCGACAGATGTTTTTC.

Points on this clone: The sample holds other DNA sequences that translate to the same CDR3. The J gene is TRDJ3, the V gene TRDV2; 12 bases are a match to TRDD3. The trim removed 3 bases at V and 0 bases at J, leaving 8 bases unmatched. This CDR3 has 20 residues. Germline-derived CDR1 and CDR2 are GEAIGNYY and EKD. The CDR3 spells CACDSVLGDTSSWDTRQMFF. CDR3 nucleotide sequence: TGTGCCTGTGACTCTGTACTGGGGGATACTAGCTCCTGGGACACCCGACAGATGTTTTTC.

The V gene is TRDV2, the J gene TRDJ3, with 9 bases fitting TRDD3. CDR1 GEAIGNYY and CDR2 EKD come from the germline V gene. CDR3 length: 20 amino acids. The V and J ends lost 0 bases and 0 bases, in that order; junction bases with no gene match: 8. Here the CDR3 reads CACDTLTGGTSSWDTRQMFF. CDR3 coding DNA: TGTGCCTGTGACACCCTCACTGGGGGAACCAGCTCCTGGGACACCCGACAGATGTTTTTC.

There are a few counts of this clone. CDR3: CACDTAPLGANSWDTRQMFF. CDR3 bases: TGTGCCTGTGACACCGCCCCACTGGGGGCTAACTCCTGGGACACCCGACAGATGTTTTTC. This chain links TRDV2 with TRDJ3; 8 bases map to TRDD3. The V and J ends lost 0 bases and 0 bases, in that order; junction bases with no gene match: 9. Germline V CDR1 and CDR2: GEAIGNYY, EKD. CDR3 size: 20 residues.

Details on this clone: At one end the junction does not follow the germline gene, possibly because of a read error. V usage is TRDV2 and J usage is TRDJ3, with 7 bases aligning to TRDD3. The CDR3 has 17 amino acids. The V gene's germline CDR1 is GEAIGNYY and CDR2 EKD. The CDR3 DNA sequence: TGCGCCTGTGACACCTGTGGGATACTGGGGGACACCCGACAGATGTTTTTC. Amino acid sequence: CACDTCGILGDTRQMFF.

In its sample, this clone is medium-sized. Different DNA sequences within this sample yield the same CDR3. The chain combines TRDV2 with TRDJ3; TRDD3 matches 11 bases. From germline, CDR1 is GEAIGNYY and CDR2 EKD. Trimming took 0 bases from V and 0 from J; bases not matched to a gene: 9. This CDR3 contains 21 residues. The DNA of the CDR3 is TGTGCCTGTGACACCGTACTGGGGGATAAAAGGAGCTCCTGGGACACCCGACAGATGTTTTTC. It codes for CACDTVLGDKRSSWDTRQMFF.

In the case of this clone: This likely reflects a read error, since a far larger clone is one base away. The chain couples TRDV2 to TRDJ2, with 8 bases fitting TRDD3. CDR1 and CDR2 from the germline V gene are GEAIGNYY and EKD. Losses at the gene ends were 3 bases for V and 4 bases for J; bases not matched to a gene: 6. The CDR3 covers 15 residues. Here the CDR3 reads CACDVLGATTAQLFF. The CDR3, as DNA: TGTGCCTGTGACGTACTGGGGGCTACGACAGCACAACTCTTCTTT.

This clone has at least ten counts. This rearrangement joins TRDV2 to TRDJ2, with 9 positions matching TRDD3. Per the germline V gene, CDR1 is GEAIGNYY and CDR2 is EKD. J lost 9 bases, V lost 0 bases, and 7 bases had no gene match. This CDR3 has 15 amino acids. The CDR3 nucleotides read TGTGCCTGTGACACCTTGGGGGATATAACAACACAACTCTTCTTT. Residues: CACDTLGDITTQLFF.

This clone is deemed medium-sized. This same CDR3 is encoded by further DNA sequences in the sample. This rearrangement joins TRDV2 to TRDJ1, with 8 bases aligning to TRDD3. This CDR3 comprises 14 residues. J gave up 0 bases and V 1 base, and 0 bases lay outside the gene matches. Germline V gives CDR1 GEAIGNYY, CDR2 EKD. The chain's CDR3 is CACDTGGYTDKLIF. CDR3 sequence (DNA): TGTGCCTGTGACACTGGGGGATACACCGATAAACTCATCTTT.